This T cell receptor (beta chain) was found in a study of T cells in narcolepsy. Study-level background: Enrolled donors included narcolepsy type 1 or type 2 patients and healthy controls. Overall study results and limits: Autoreactive clonotypes reportedly recurred in blood of same and different patients, not controls. HCRT-specific and TRIB2-specific autoreactive clonotypes appeared among same-patient CSF and blood CD4+ clonotypes. Some memory CD4+ repertoires had no autoreactive clone sequences.

To note about this clone: Its antigen is not known.

TCRdb's copy holds only in-frame clones and misses some; the assay was immunoSEQ multiplex PCR. The data hold about 30,000 clones, with about 77% observed a single time. Trimming at V came to 0 bases and at J to 11 bases, leaving 9 bases not matched to a gene. Germline assignment: CDR1 GTSNPN and CDR2 SVGIG (reference sequence). This CDR3 has 14 residues. This chain links TRBV30 with TRBJ1-1; TRBD1 matches at 10 bases. The sample taken for sequencing was CD45RA- memory CD4+ T cells from PBMCs. The receptor's source is a human donor with narcolepsy. In DNA, the CDR3 is TGTGCCTGGAGTGTACGCGACAGGGGGCAGGATGCTTTCTTT. Its translation: CAWSVRDRGQDAFF. Combining the CDR3 with reference TRBV30 and TRBJ1-1 gives the whole variable domain SQTIHQWPATLVQPVGSPLSLECTVEGTSNPNLYWYRQAAGRGLQLLFYSVGIGQISSEVPQNLSASRPQDRQFILSSKKLLLSDSGFYLCAWSVRDRGQDAFFGQGTRLTVV.